The rows below give T cell receptor beta chains drawn from one sample of a study of blood T cells in healthy people across ages. One entry per CDR3 protein results from TCRdb running MiXCR on the 5' RACE reads. This repertoire shows roughly 500,000 distinct CDR3 sequences, 25% to 30% found once; its top ten account for roughly 18%. Sequenced sample: blood. Every receptor here comes from a woman aged 70-85 years in good health. Each CDR3 is given with its conserved first and last residue. The order of the fields is D gene, J gene, clone size, V gene, CDR3 DNA, CDR3 protein. D genes are given only for firm matches. Some rows mark clone size as missing; the rest say once, few, many or name a class of expanded clone.

TRBD2,TRBJ2-7,NA,TRBV12-3/TRBV12-4,TGTGCCAGCAGTGAGGAGAGCGGGGGAGATTACGAGCAGTACTTC,CASSEESGGDYEQYF
NA,TRBJ1-1,few,TRBV20-1,TGCAGTGCTATACTCACTATGAACACTGAAGCTTTCTTT,CSAILTMNTEAFF
TRBD2,TRBJ2-1,NA,TRBV11-2,TGTGCCAGCAGCTTGTCTAGCGGGGGGTCTAATGAGCAGTTCTTC,CASSLSSGGSNEQFF
NA,TRBJ1-1,NA,TRBV5-1,TGCGCCAGCACGCTGGCAGGGCTAGACACTGAAGCTTTCTTT,CASTLAGLDTEAFF
NA,TRBJ1-5,few,TRBV4-2,TGTGCCAGCAGCCAAGGACCCGAAGATCAGCCCCAGCATTTT,CASSQGPEDQPQHF
NA,TRBJ2-7,NA,TRBV10-2,TGCGCCAGCAGCCCCTCTGGGGGGCAAGCCTACGAGCAGTACTTC,CASSPSGGQAYEQYF
TRBD2,TRBJ2-1,NA,TRBV27,TGTGCCAGCAGGAGGCGGGGGGAAAATGAGCAGTTCTTC,CASRRRGENEQFF
NA,TRBJ1-4,few,TRBV12-3/TRBV12-4,TGTGCCAGCAGTTTAGGCTGGGGGGCAAATAATGAAAAACTGTTTTTT,CASSLGWGANNEKLFF
NA,TRBJ2-5,few,TRBV20-1,TGCAGTGCTAGTCTAAACCAAGAGACCCAGTACTTC,CSASLNQETQYF
NA,TRBJ2-1,NA,TRBV29-1,TGCAGCGTTTCCGCCTACAATGAGCAGTTCTTC,CSVSAYNEQFF
NA,TRBJ2-5,few,TRBV3-1,TGTGCCAGCAGAAACAGGGAAGGGCGAGAGACCCAGTACTTC,CASRNREGRETQYF
NA,TRBJ2-5,few,TRBV7-2,TGTGCCAGCAGCTACGACAGGCAAGAGACCCAGTACTTC,CASSYDRQETQYF
NA,TRBJ2-1,NA,TRBV10-3,TGTGCCATCAGGGCGACAGAAGAGCAGTTCTTC,CAIRATEEQFF
TRBD2,TRBJ2-3,NA,TRBV5-1,TGCGCCAGCAGCACCGGGACTAGCGGGTACACAGATACGCAGTATTTT,CASSTGTSGYTDTQYF
NA,TRBJ1-2,NA,TRBV12-3/TRBV12-4,TGTGCCGGCAGTCCAGACAGCCTAGGTACCTATGGCTACACCTTC,CAGSPDSLGTYGYTF
NA,TRBJ2-1,NA,TRBV6-1,TGTGCCAGCATCAGTAGCGGTCATTCCTACAATGAGCAGTTCTTC,CASISSGHSYNEQFF
TRBD2,TRBJ2-3,NA,TRBV24-1,TGTGCCACCAGTGATCCCGGGCGGGGGTCGGGCACAGATACGCAGTATTTT,CATSDPGRGSGTDTQYF
NA,TRBJ2-3,NA,TRBV3-1,TGTGCCAGCAGCCACGGGGAAAGGTATGATACGCAGTATTTT,CASSHGERYDTQYF
NA,TRBJ1-4,NA,TRBV7-2,TGTGCCAGCAGGCCTCGGGGGCGGAGTGAAAAACTGTTTTTT,CASRPRGRSEKLFF
NA,TRBJ2-4,few,TRBV7-2,TGTGCCAGCAGCTTCTCTCTGACTAGTGGCTTTCAGTACTTC,CASSFSLTSGFQYF
NA,TRBJ2-5,NA,TRBV4-1,TGCGCCAGCAGCCAAGAGGGGCAGTCCTACGAGCAGTACTTT,CASSQEGQSYEQYF
TRBD1,TRBJ2-3,once,TRBV5-1,TGCGCCAGCAGCTTAGCCAGGGGGCAGGGAGATACGCAGTATTTT,CASSLARGQGDTQYF
NA,TRBJ1-2,few,TRBV7-2,TGTGCCAGCAGCCTAGGTGGGACACCTTATGGCTACACCTTC,CASSLGGTPYGYTF
NA,TRBJ2-6,NA,TRBV4-2,TGTGCCAGCAGCCAAGGTCGGCGCTCTGGGGCCAACGTCCTGACTTTC,CASSQGRRSGANVLTF
TRBD1,TRBJ2-7,few,TRBV5-1,TGCGCCAGCAGCTTTATGACAGGGAGCTCCTACGAGCAGTACTTC,CASSFMTGSSYEQYF
TRBD1,TRBJ1-1,NA,TRBV11-2,TGTGCCAGCAGACATGGACAGGGTGAAGCTTTCTTT,CASRHGQGEAFF
NA,TRBJ1-1,once,TRBV7-2,TGTGCCAGCAGCCCCGTACTTTTAGCGAGGGCTCGGTACACTGAAGCTTTCTTT,CASSPVLLARARYTEAFF
NA,TRBJ2-3,few,TRBV7-2,TGTGCCAGCAGCTTAAAACGGGAGAACACAGATACGCAGTATTTT,CASSLKRENTDTQYF
NA,TRBJ2-5,few,TRBV6-2/TRBV6-3,TGTGCCAGCAGGGACCAAATTGAGACCCAGTACTTC,CASRDQIETQYF
TRBD1,TRBJ2-7,NA,TRBV2,TGTGCCAGCAGTTACTTTCCGGGACAGGGAACCTACGAGCAGTACTTC,CASSYFPGQGTYEQYF
NA,TRBJ2-1,NA,TRBV6-2/TRBV6-3,TGTGCCAGCAGTTCCAGCCGGGACGGATTTTACAATGAGCAGTTCTTC,CASSSSRDGFYNEQFF
TRBD2,TRBJ2-4,NA,TRBV20-1,TGCAGTGCCGAAAGTGTACTAGCGGGGAGAAACATTCAGTACTTC,CSAESVLAGRNIQYF
NA,TRBJ2-7,NA,TRBV20-1,TGCAGTGCCGAGCGGGACACGATCTACGAGCAGTACTTC,CSAERDTIYEQYF
NA,TRBJ1-6,NA,TRBV5-1,TGCGCCAGCAGCCCGGGACGATTTGACTCACCCCTCCACTTT,CASSPGRFDSPLHF
NA,TRBJ1-2,few,TRBV28,TGTGCCAGCAGTCCGAACCTCGTCTATGGCTACACCTTC,CASSPNLVYGYTF
NA,TRBJ1-4,NA,TRBV10-3,TGTGCCATCAGTGACGTGGGGGCAACTAATGAAAAACTGTTTTTT,CAISDVGATNEKLFF
NA,TRBJ2-1,NA,TRBV20-1,TGCAGTGCTAGAGTCAGGACTTCCCTGGGGTACAATGAGCAGTTCTTC,CSARVRTSLGYNEQFF
NA,TRBJ1-1,NA,TRBV20-1,TGCAGTGCTACGGGAGGGTTAATTCGAAGTACTGAAGCTTTCTTT,CSATGGLIRSTEAFF
NA,TRBJ2-2,few,TRBV12-3/TRBV12-4,TGTGCCAGCAGTTTGGGGACTGGCGACACCGGGGAGCTGTTTTTT,CASSLGTGDTGELFF
TRBD1,TRBJ2-3,few,TRBV12-3/TRBV12-4,TGTGCCAGCAGTTCCACAGGGGGCGCAGATACGCAGTATTTT,CASSSTGGADTQYF
NA,TRBJ1-1,NA,TRBV20-1,TGCAGTGCTAGAGACCCTCGACGGCCCTTGAACACTGAAGCTTTCTTT,CSARDPRRPLNTEAFF